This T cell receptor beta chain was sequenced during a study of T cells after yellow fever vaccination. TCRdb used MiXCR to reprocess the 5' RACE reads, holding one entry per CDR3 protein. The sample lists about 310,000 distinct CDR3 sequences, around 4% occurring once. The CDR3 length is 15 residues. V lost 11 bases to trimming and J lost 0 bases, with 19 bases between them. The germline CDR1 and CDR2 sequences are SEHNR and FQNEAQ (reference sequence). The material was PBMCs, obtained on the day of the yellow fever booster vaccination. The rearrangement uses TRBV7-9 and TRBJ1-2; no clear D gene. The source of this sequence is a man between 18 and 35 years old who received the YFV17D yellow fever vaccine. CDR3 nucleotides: TGTGCCTTAGCGGAGGGCCCATCTACTAACTATGGCTACACCTTC. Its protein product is CALAEGPSTNYGYTF.